This T cell receptor beta chain was sequenced in a study of vaccination and CD4 T cells after COVID-19. Study-wide results and limits: Although the median of SARS-CoV-2-reactive clonotypes rose from about 20 to 38, the change was not significant. Median approximately 90% of reactive clones detected in convalescent patients emerged only post-vaccination.

Oncomine TCR Beta short-read sequencing was applied to DNA from cultured CD4+ T cells. DNA came from CD4+ T cells after culture. Each CDR3 protein is one row after TCRdb ran MiXCR on the PCR reads. The sample includes around 19,000 distinct CDR3 sequences, about 56% of them seen just once. This clonotype was counted only a few times. Its antigen is as yet unknown. Treatment: roughly ten-day PBMC culture with coronavirus spike peptide pools or control peptides (ViraFEST assay). Half of the medium was exchanged for fresh IL-2 medium, first on day 3 and then on day 7. Source material: CD4+ T cells from blood, cultured in vitro. The receptor was derived from a human donor who had recovered from COVID-19.

The CDR3 DNA reads TGCGGGGGTAATGAAGGTATCACTGAAGCTTTCTTT. Amino acids: CGGNEGITEAFF. The chain joins TRBV20-1 to TRBJ1-1, with a tentative D call TRBD1 (5 bases). This CDR3 contains 12 residues. The germline CDR1 and CDR2 sequences are DFQATT and SNEGSKA (reference sequence).